The 13 T cell receptor beta chains below come from one sample, sequenced in a study of blood T cell repertoires in COVID-19. The method was immunoSEQ multiplex PCR; TCRdb's version includes in-frame clones alone and lacks a portion of them. Among more than 70,000 clones, 75% to 90% were seen once, and the ten largest hold 2.5% to 3.5%. The sequencing input was peripheral blood. These receptors originate from a woman in her forties or fifties with active or convalescent COVID-19.

The chain has TRBV4-2 and TRBJ2-7; D ambiguous. The V gene's germline CDR1 is LGHNA and CDR2 YNFKEQ. The germline V and J ends were trimmed by 1 base and 4 bases, with 5 bases remaining between them. This CDR3 is 12 amino acids long. CDR3 sequence: CASSQGPYEQYF. DNA for the CDR3: TGTGCCAGCAGCCAAGGGCCGTACGAGCAGTACTTC.

The chain has TRBV15 and TRBJ2-1; 8 positions agree with TRBD2. CDR3 length: 17 amino acids. V was pared by 0 bases and J by 7 bases, with 11 bases of the junction left unmatched. Germline V lookup: CDR1 LNHNV, CDR2 YYDKDF (reference sequence). In DNA form, the CDR3 reads TGTGCCACCAGCAGAGATTCCCCGGGGCCGGGGGGGAATGAGCAGTTCTTC. Translation gives CATSRDSPGPGGNEQFF.

The chain links TRBV19 to TRBJ1-4, with a tentative D call TRBD1 (6 bases). This CDR3 has 14 amino acids. Deletions cut 3 bases from V and 12 bases from J, with 17 bases between. Germline V gene lookup returns CDR1 LNHDA and CDR2 SQIVND (reference sequence). CDR3 amino acids: CASSIPSRGRELFF. CDR3 coding DNA: TGTGCCAGTAGTATTCCTTCCAGGGGAAGGGAACTGTTTTTT.

This CDR3 is CAWSRRGSTYEQYF. CDR3 coding DNA: TGTGCCTGGAGTAGAAGGGGCTCAACCTACGAGCAGTACTTC. V is TRBV30 and J is TRBJ2-7; TRBD1 might be the D (5 bases). Deletions cut 2 bases from V and 2 bases from J, with 13 bases between. The CDR3 is 14 amino acids. CDR1 GTSNPN and CDR2 SVGIG come from the germline V gene (reference sequence). Full variable domain (rest looked up from reference TRBV30 and TRBJ2-7): SQTIHQWPATLVQPVGSPLSLECTVEGTSNPNLYWYRQAAGRGLQLLFYSVGIGQISSEVPQNLSASRPQDRQFILSSKKLLLSDSGFYLCAWSRRGSTYEQYFGPGTRLTVT.

This clone was seen a single time. The chain employs TRBV5-1 and TRBJ1-4; D remains ambiguous. The CDR3 runs 14 residues. CDR1 and CDR2 (germline): SGHRS, YFSETQ. Between the trimmed V and J ends, which lost 3 bases and 6 bases, there was a span of 12 bases. CDR3 residues: CASSSGKNDEKLFF. CDR3 nucleotide sequence: TGCGCCAGCAGCTCGGGGAAGAATGATGAAAAACTGTTTTTT.

This chain connects TRBV11-2 to TRBJ2-7; TRBD1 matches 9 bases. Per germline, CDR1 SGHAT and CDR2 FQNNGV. This CDR3 comprises 14 residues. The J segment lost 6 bases and the V segment lost 4 bases, leaving 7 bases of the junction unmatched. The CDR3 is CASSSPGQGGEQYF. The CDR3 nucleotides are TGTGCCAGCAGCTCCCCGGGACAGGGAGGCGAGCAGTACTTC.

The chain joins TRBV7-3 to TRBJ1-2; D remains ambiguous. The V and J ends lost 6 bases and 8 bases respectively, with 22 bases between them. The germline CDR1 and CDR2 sequences are SGHTA and FQGTGA. The CDR3 spans 15 residues. The CDR3 is CASSLQSGLSGGYTF. The CDR3 DNA reads as TGTGCCAGCAGTCTGCAATCCGGGTTATCGGGAGGCTACACCTTC.

This chain uses TRBV28 with TRBJ1-5; 8 nucleotides align to TRBD1. The CDR3 covers 14 residues. The germline CDR1 and CDR2 sequences are MDHEN and SYDVKM. Losses at the gene ends were 7 bases for V and 9 bases for J; bases not matched to a gene: 11. The CDR3 is CASNTGQGIRPQHF. In DNA, the CDR3 is TGTGCCAGCAATACCGGACAGGGTATTCGGCCCCAGCATTTT.

The rearrangement uses TRBV19 and TRBJ1-1; tentative D call: TRBD1 (6 bases). V shed 5 bases and J shed 2 bases, with 18 bases lying between them. There are 16 residues in the CDR3. Germline values: CDR1 LNHDA, CDR2 SQIVND (reference sequence). The CDR3 is CASSAGGTGRNTEAFF. CDR3 coding DNA: TGTGCCAGTAGTGCGGGGGGAACAGGGAGAAACACTGAAGCTTTCTTT.

This sequence joins TRBV27 and TRBJ2-5, with D tentatively TRBD2 (5 bases). Germline CDR1 reads MNHEY; CDR2 reads SMNVEV (reference sequence). This CDR3 region has 14 residues. V dropped 6 bases and J dropped 8 bases, with 19 bases sitting between them. The CDR3 DNA reads TGTGCCAGCAGCTATCGTGGAGGTGGGCAAACCCAGTACTTC. It translates to CASSYRGGGQTQYF.

V and J are TRBV6-1 and TRBJ1-5, with D possibly being TRBD1 (6 bases). The CDR3 is made up of 13 amino acids. V was pared by 3 bases and J by 6 bases, with 9 bases between. Germline V gives CDR1 MNHNS, CDR2 SASEGT. CDR3 amino acids: CASSEQGSQPQHF. CDR3 DNA sequence: TGTGCCAGCAGTGAGCAGGGGAGTCAGCCCCAGCATTTT.

Written as DNA, the CDR3 is TGTGCCAGTAGTGTCGGGTCTTTCTCTGGAAACACCATATATTTT. It encodes CASSVGSFSGNTIYF. This sequence joins TRBV19 and TRBJ1-3; D gene unclear. Germline lookup yields CDR1 LNHDA and CDR2 SQIVND (reference sequence). The CDR3 covers 15 residues. The germline V and J ends were trimmed by 5 bases and 0 bases, with 11 bases remaining between them. Complete variable domain (other parts from reference TRBV19 and TRBJ1-3): DGGITQSPKYLFRKEGQNVTLSCEQNLNHDAMYWYRQDPGQGLRLIYYSQIVNDFQKGDIAEGYSVSREKKESFPLTVTSAQKNPTAFYLCASSVGSFSGNTIYFGEGSWLTVV.

This clone is termed medium-sized. The chain combines TRBV5-1 with TRBJ1-2; TRBD1 might be the D (6 bases). The V gene's germline CDR1 is SGHRS and CDR2 YFSETQ. The CDR3 totals 14 residues. Trimming shortened V by 3 bases and J by 2 bases, and 11 bases separated the two germline ends. The CDR3 sequence is CASSWGTSNYGYTF. The CDR3 DNA follows: TGCGCCAGCAGCTGGGGGACATCAAACTATGGCTACACCTTC. Drawing the rest from reference TRBV5-1 and TRBJ1-2, the complete variable domain is KAGVTQTPRYLIKTRGQQVTLSCSPISGHRSVSWYQQTPGQGLQFLFEYFSETQRNKGNFPGRFSGRQFSNSRSEMNVSTLELGDSALYLCASSWGTSNYGYTFGSGTRLTVV.